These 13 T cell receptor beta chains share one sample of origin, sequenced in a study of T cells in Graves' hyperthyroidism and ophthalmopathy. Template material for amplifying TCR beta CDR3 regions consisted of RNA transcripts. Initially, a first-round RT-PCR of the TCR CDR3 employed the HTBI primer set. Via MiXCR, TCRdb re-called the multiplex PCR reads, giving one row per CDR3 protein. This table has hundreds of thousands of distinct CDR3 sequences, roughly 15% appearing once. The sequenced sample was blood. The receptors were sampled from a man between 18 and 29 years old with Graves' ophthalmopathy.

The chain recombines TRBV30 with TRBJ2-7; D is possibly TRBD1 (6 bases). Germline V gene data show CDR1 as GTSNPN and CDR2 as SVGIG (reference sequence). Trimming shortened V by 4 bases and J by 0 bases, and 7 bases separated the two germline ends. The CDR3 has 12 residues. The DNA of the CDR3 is TGTGCCTGGACGGACAGCTCCTACGAGCAGTACTTC. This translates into CAWTDSSYEQYF.

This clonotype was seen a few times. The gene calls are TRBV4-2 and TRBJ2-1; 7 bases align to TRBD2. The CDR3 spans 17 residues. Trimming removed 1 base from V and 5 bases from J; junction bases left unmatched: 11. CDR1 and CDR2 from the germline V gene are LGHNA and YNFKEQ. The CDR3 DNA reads TGTGCCAGCAGCCAAGCGCTAGCGGCTTATTGGAACAATGAGCAGTTCTTC. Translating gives CASSQALAAYWNNEQFF.

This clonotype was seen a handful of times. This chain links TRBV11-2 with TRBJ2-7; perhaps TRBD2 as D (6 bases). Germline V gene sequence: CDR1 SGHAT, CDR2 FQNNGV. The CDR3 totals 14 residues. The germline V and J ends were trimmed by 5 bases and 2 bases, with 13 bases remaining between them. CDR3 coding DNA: TGTGCCAGCAGCCAATCGGGGAGGCCCTACGAGCAGTACTTC. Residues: CASSQSGRPYEQYF.

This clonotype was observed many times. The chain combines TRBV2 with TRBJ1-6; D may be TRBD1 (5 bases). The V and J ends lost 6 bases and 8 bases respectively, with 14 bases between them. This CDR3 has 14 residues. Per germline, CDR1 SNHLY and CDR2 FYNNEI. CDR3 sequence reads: CASRSTGFDSPLHF. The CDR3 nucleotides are TGTGCCAGCAGGAGTACAGGATTTGATTCACCCCTCCACTTT.

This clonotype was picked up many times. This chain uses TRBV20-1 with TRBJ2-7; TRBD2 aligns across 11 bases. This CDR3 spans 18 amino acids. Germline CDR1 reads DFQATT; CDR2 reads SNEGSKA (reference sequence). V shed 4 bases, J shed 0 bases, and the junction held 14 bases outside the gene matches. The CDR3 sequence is CSAMDQLLAGVPSYEQYF. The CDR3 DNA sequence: TGCAGTGCTATGGACCAACTACTAGCGGGAGTCCCCTCCTACGAGCAGTACTTC.

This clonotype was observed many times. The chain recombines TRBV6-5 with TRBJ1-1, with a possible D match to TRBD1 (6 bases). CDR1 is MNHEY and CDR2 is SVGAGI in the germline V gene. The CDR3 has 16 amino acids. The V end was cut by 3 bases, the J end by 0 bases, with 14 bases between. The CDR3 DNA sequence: TGTGCCAGCAGTTATGCCAGGGGTGGGGTGAACACTGAAGCTTTCTTT. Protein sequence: CASSYARGGVNTEAFF.

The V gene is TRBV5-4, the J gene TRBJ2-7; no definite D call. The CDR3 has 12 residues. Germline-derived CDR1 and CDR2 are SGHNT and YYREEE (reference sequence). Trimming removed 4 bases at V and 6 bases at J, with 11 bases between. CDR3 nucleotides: TGTGCCAGCAGCCTGGCTGAGAGCGAGCAGTACTTC. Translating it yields CASSLAESEQYF.

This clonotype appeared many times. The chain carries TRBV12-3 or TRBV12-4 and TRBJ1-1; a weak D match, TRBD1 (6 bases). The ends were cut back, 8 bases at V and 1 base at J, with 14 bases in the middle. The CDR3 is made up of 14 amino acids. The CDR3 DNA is TGTGCCAGCTTCAGGGGAGGGTGGAACACTGAAGCTTTCTTT. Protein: CASFRGGWNTEAFF.

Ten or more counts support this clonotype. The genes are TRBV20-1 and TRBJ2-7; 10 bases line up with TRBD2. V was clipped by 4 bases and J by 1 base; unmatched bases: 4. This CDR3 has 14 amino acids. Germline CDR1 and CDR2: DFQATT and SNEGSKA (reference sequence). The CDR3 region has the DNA TGCAGTGCTATTACTAGCGGGACGTCCTACGAGCAGTACTTC. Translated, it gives CSAITSGTSYEQYF.

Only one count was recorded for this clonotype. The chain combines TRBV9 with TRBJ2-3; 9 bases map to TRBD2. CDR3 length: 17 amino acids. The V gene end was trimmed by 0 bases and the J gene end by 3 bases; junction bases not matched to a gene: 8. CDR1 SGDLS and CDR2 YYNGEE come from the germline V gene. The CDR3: CASSVVLSSGNTDTQYF. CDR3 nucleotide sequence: TGTGCCAGCAGCGTAGTTTTATCTAGCGGGAATACAGATACGCAGTATTTT. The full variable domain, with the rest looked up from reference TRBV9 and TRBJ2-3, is DSGVTQTPKHLITATGQRVTLRCSPRSGDLSVYWYQQSLDQGLQFLIQYYNGEERAKGNILERFSAQQFPDLHSELNLSSLELGDSALYFCASSVVLSSGNTDTQYFGPGTRLTVL.

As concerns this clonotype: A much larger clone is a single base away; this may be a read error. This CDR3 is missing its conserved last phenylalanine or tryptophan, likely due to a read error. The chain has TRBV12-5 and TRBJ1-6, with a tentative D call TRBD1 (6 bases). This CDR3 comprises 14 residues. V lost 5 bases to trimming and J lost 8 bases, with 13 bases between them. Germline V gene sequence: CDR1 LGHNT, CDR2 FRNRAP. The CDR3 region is CASGLETGHSPLHS. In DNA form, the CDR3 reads TGTGCTAGTGGTCTAGAGACAGGTCATTCACCCCTCCACTCT.

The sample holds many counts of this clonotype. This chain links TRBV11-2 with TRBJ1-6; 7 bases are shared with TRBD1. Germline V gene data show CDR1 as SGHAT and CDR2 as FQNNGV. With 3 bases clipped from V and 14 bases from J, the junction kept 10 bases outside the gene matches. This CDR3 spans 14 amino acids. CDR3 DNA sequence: TGTGCCAGCAGCTTGGACAGGTCGGGTTTGACCCTCCACTTT. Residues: CASSLDRSGLTLHF.

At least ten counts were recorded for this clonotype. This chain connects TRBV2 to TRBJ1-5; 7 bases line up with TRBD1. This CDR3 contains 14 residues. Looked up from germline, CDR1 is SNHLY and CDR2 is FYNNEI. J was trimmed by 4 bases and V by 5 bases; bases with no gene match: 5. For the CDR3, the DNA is TGTGCCAGCAGTTATCCGGGACAGAATCAGCCCCAGCATTTT. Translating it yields CASSYPGQNQPQHF.